The present entry profiles one T cell receptor (beta chain) with its context. This clonotype came up many times. Its antigen specificity is not known. Per-base qualities were not stored, and no clone one base away is much larger. This record comes from a study of molecular identifiers for immune sequencing clone quantification (dated by TCRdb to 2016 to 2018). Looking at the study overall: For a replicate experiment, RNA from around 18,000 or 91,000 naive CD8 T cells was divided into five aliquots, and four of the five aliquots were sequenced. This methods study benchmarked molecular-identifier clustering-based TCR repertoire sequencing (MIDCIRS) and TCR RNA copy counting, using CD8 T cells to do so. The investigation overall reported the following: In CMV-specific effector cells, clones with more than 20 RNA copies accounted for over 99% of molecules, whereas in naive cells such clones accounted for under 1%. The naive libraries included spiked-in Jurkat TCR RNA (around 10 copies' worth), and this RNA is not part of the donor repertoire. Highly expanded clone sizes could be underestimated because identical TCR molecules may share a barcode. Without barcode sub-clustering, chimeric consensus sequences inflated TCR diversity; chimeras reached as high as 47%. Modeling gave about 3 recovered TCR RNA copies per cell versus 8 to 10 by digital PCR, implying about 30% capture efficiency. A single cell's worth of spiked-in Jurkat TCR RNA was reported detectable even among 900,000 to 1,000,000 naive CD8 T cells.

Libraries of naive CD8 T cells were built from around 18,000 to 910,000 sorted cells, with 10%, 30% or 50% of the purified RNA used. On a BD FACSAria II, naive CD8 T cells were FACS-sorted as CD8+CD4-CCR7+CD45RA+ and collected into RLT Plus buffer. Around 10 TCR copies' worth of Jurkat RNA were spiked into about 19,000-1,000,000 naive CD8 T cell samples to test detection sensitivity. Enrichment of CD8 T cells was done with RosetteSep CD8+ T Cell Enrichment Cocktail plus Ficoll-Paque, and ACK red cell lysis came afterward. Receptors were amplified or captured by PCR. Data came from a NextSeq 500. Bulk TCR libraries were prepared as previously described, using TCR primers listed in Table S5. Total RNA was purified with the Qiagen AllPrep DNA/RNA kit. Reads from multiple sequencing runs of the same library were pooled before analysis. The original methods were these. Reads were retained only if their TCR constant sequence matched exactly, and those retained reads were trimmed to 150 nt and grouped according to their 12-nt molecular barcodes. Within each barcode group, reads were sub-clustered at a 15% Levenshtein threshold, and quality-weighted consensus sequences were built per RNA molecule. Non-functional sequences were discarded, and so were lower-count sequences lying one edit away from another sequence. Based on a fit of two negative binomial distributions, barcode sub-clusters having less than 20% of the maximum read count were discarded. The public reads were reanalyzed by TCRdb: fastp trimming at Q25, MiXCR alignment, in-frame beta chains only. Duplicate CDR3 protein sequences are folded into a single record with the most common DNA and genes. The V and J calls here are based on TCRdb, not the publication. In this sample the table shows more than 450,000 distinct CDR3 sequences, about 25% of which occur a single time. Of the sample, just over 0.75% is held by the ten largest clones.

CDR1 is given as DFQATT and CDR2 as SNEGSKA, both from the germline V gene (reference sequence). V is trimmed back by 2 bases and J by 6 bases, and the junction contains 7 bases that no gene match accounts for. The CDR3 runs 14 amino acids, cysteine and phenylalanine included. Only the CDR3 part of the read is kept: 42 bases, read in frame from the first base. Sequenced sample: naive CD8+ T cells from blood, with Jurkat cell RNA spiked in. The label giving this sample's cell subset or site can be read as: FACS-sorted CD8+CD4-CCR7+CD45RA+ naive T cells. This clonotype was sampled from a human donor in good health. Some libraries in this study had Jurkat cell RNA spiked in. The chain was built from TRBV20-1 and TRBJ1-1, with 9 middle bases fitting TRBD1. The DNA is as follows: TGCAGTGCTAGATCACAGGGGGCTGGTGCTGAAGCTTTCTTT. Its protein product is CSARSQGAGAEAFF.